A single sample is the source of the 6 T cell receptor beta chains below, sequenced in a study of cytomegalovirus exposure and HLA in healthy donors. TCRdb's table, derived via immunoSEQ multiplex PCR, lists solely in-frame clones and lacks some. The table has some 270,000 clones, approximately 86% seen once. The sample was PBMCs. The receptors were sampled from a woman between 18 and 30 years old in good health and CMV-seronegative.

The chain links TRBV6-5 to TRBJ1-5; the D is unclear. Trimming shortened V by 0 bases and J by 4 bases, and 7 bases separated the two germline ends. The germline V gene has CDR1 MNHEY and CDR2 SVGAGI. The CDR3 has 14 amino acids. The CDR3 reads CASSYSSDNQPQHF. The DNA of the CDR3 is TGTGCCAGCAGTTACTCGAGCGATAATCAGCCCCAGCATTTT.

The CDR3 region is CASSVRTDTQYF. CDR3 DNA: TGTGCCAGCAGCGTTAGAACAGATACGCAGTATTTT. The rearrangement uses TRBV9 and TRBJ2-3; D is uncertain. This CDR3 spans 12 amino acids. Trimming shortened V by 2 bases and J by 3 bases, and 4 bases separated the two germline ends. CDR1 SGDLS and CDR2 YYNGEE come from the germline V gene.

The chain joins TRBV2 to TRBJ2-5; 7 nucleotides align to TRBD1. The CDR3 runs to 16 residues. In germline, CDR1 is SNHLY, CDR2 FYNNEI. The junction had 13 bases not matched to a gene; V was cut back by 5 bases and J by 4 bases. This CDR3 is CASSPIRDSYSETQYF. The CDR3 DNA sequence: TGTGCCAGCAGTCCAATCCGGGACAGTTACTCAGAGACCCAGTACTTC.

This chain links TRBV2 with TRBJ1-1, with D unresolved. Germline CDR1 reads SNHLY; CDR2 reads FYNNEI. V was trimmed by 4 bases and J by 1 base, leaving 10 bases between them. The CDR3 runs 14 residues. CDR3 region: CASSGSQENTEAFF. The CDR3 nucleotides are TGTGCCAGCAGTGGCTCACAAGAGAACACTGAAGCTTTCTTT.

This clone was seen once. This chain joins TRBV9 and TRBJ1-3, with 7 bases that match TRBD1. The CDR3 is made up of 17 amino acids. J lost 2 bases, V lost 0 bases, and 8 bases had no gene match. Per germline, CDR1 SGDLS and CDR2 YYNGEE. The CDR3 sequence is CASSVGGEGAPGNTIYF. CDR3 coding DNA: TGTGCCAGCAGCGTAGGCGGAGAGGGGGCCCCTGGAAACACCATATATTTT.

The count of this clone is one. The chain employs TRBV5-1 and TRBJ1-3; a weak D match, TRBD1 (5 bases). The CDR3 is 16 amino acids. Trimming cost V 0 bases and J 0 bases, with 10 bases left between them. Germline V gene lookup returns CDR1 SGHRS and CDR2 YFSETQ. The CDR3 loop is CASSLGAGYSGNTIYF. As DNA, the CDR3 is TGCGCCAGCAGCTTGGGTGCAGGGTACTCTGGAAACACCATATATTTT.